Listed below are T cell receptor beta chains from one sample, sequenced in a study of blood T cells in healthy people across ages. TCRdb called the 5' RACE reads again in MiXCR, with one record for every CDR3 protein. The sample carries hundreds of thousands of distinct CDR3 sequences, 58% recorded once. The sample was blood. All receptors derive from a young man in good health. CDR3s include the opening cysteine and the closing phenylalanine or tryptophan. The D gene is left open where the match is weak. The listing skips clone size in some rows; elsewhere it reads once, few, many or a size class.

>.|TRBJ2-1|.|TRBV18
CASSPGTDRGEQFF
TGTGCCAGCTCACCAGGGACGGATAGGGGCGAGCAGTTCTTC
>.|TRBJ2-7|.|TRBV20-1
CSARGASGRAYNEQYF
TGCAGTGCTAGGGGGGCTAGCGGTCGGGCCTACAATGAGCAGTACTTC
>.|TRBJ2-3|.|TRBV4-1
CASSQESVSTDTQYF
TGCGCCAGCAGCCAAGAGAGCGTTAGCACAGATACGCAGTATTTT
>.|TRBJ2-6|.|TRBV11-3
CASSPGQVEGANVLTF
TGTGCCAGCAGCCCGGGACAAGTCGAAGGGGCCAACGTCCTGACTTTC
>.|TRBJ1-1|.|TRBV12-3/TRBV12-4
CASTRTRENTEAFF
TGTGCCAGCACCCGGACGAGGGAGAACACTGAAGCTTTCTTT
>.|TRBJ2-7|.|TRBV10-3
CAISNNDYEQYF
TGTGCCATCAGTAATAATGACTACGAGCAGTACTTC
>few|TRBJ2-7|.|TRBV20-1
CSAGPQRSSYEQYF
TGCAGTGCCGGACCCCAGCGGAGCTCCTACGAGCAGTACTTC
>few|TRBJ2-4|TRBD1|TRBV6-6
CASSDRRGFDKNIQYF
TGTGCCAGCAGCGATCGCAGGGGGTTCGACAAAAACATTCAGTACTTC
>.|TRBJ2-1|TRBD2|TRBV20-1
CSAESGLAGNGGEQFF
TGCAGTGCTGAATCAGGACTAGCGGGAAATGGAGGTGAGCAGTTCTTC
>.|TRBJ2-5|.|TRBV7-2
CASSRPPGQETQYF
TGTGCCAGCAGTAGGCCGCCGGGGCAAGAGACCCAGTACTTC
>.|TRBJ2-1|TRBD1|TRBV7-8
CASSPRQGNYNEQFF
TGTGCCAGCAGCCCCAGACAGGGGAACTACAATGAGCAGTTCTTC
>.|TRBJ2-7|.|TRBV4-2
CASSAGSGATYEQYF
TGTGCCAGCAGCGCCGGCAGCGGCGCTACCTACGAGCAGTACTTC
>.|TRBJ2-7|TRBD1|TRBV2
CASKSQTGRIYEQYF
TGTGCCAGCAAATCGCAGACAGGGAGAATTTACGAGCAGTACTTC
>.|TRBJ2-7|.|TRBV7-9
CASSPKEGTYSYEQYF
TGTGCCAGCAGCCCGAAGGAGGGGACCTACTCCTACGAGCAGTACTTC
>few|TRBJ2-5|.|TRBV7-7
CASSLDRRNEQYF
TGTGCTAGCAGCCTCGACAGGCGGAATGAGCAGTACTTC
>.|TRBJ2-1|.|TRBV3-1
CASGGNEQFF
TGTGCCAGCGGGGGGAATGAGCAGTTCTTC
>many|TRBJ2-3|.|TRBV11-2
CASSPGSDTQYF
TGTGCCAGCAGTCCCGGGAGCGATACGCAGTATTTT
>.|TRBJ2-1|.|TRBV28
CASSSTGNSYNEQFF
TGTGCCAGCAGTTCCACAGGGAACTCCTACAATGAGCAGTTCTTC
>.|TRBJ2-3|.|TRBV5-4
CASSQDSLDTQYF
TGTGCCAGCAGCCAGGACTCTTTAGATACGCAGTATTTT
>.|TRBJ2-1|TRBD2|TRBV6-2/TRBV6-3
CASRGASGGSSYNEQFF
TGTGCCAGCAGGGGAGCTAGCGGGGGGAGCTCCTACAATGAGCAGTTCTTC
>.|TRBJ2-1|.|TRBV12-3/TRBV12-4
CASSLARPDNEQFF
TGTGCCAGCAGTTTAGCGCGGCCCGACAATGAGCAGTTCTTC
>.|TRBJ1-1|TRBD1|TRBV7-2
CASSTTPGTGGLEAFF
TGTGCCAGCAGCACGACCCCCGGGACAGGTGGATTGGAAGCTTTCTTT
>.|TRBJ2-7|.|TRBV10-3
CAIRGAEGTSSYEQYF
TGTGCCATCAGAGGGGCCGAAGGAACCAGCTCCTACGAGCAGTACTTC
>.|TRBJ2-5|.|TRBV20-1
CSGRRDIKPETQYF
TGCAGTGGCCGCCGGGACATAAAACCCGAGACCCAGTACTTC
>.|TRBJ2-5|.|TRBV7-9
CASSLVSGTQETQYF
TGTGCCAGCAGCTTAGTCAGCGGGACACAAGAGACCCAGTACTTC
>once|TRBJ2-1|TRBD1|TRBV11-1
CASSRSRDRYNEQFF
TGTGCCAGCAGCCGGAGCCGGGACAGATACAATGAGCAGTTCTTC
>.|TRBJ1-2|.|TRBV7-2
CASSLALNSLNYGYTF
TGTGCCAGCAGCTTAGCGCTCAACAGCCTTAACTATGGCTACACCTTC
>.|TRBJ2-1|TRBD2|TRBV3-1
CASSQTGGAGDKFF
TGTGCCAGCAGCCAAACGGGGGGGGCCGGGGATAAGTTCTTC
>.|TRBJ2-7|TRBD1|TRBV15
CATSGHRGQYEQYF
TGTGCCACCAGCGGTCACAGGGGGCAGTACGAGCAGTACTTC
>.|TRBJ2-2|.|TRBV29-1
CSVAGGGRENTGELFF
TGCAGCGTTGCCGGAGGGGGGAGGGAAAACACCGGGGAGCTGTTTTTT
>.|TRBJ1-6|.|TRBV7-9
CACSPHFTAGGSPLHF
TGTGCCTGCAGCCCTCACTTTACGGCCGGAGGTTCACCCCTCCACTTT
>.|TRBJ2-5|TRBD1|TRBV20-1
CSASPRTGVQETQYF
TGCAGTGCTAGTCCTCGGACAGGGGTTCAAGAGACCCAGTACTTC
>few|TRBJ1-2|TRBD1|TRBV7-9
CASSPRTGPNYGYTF
TGTGCCAGCAGCCCAAGGACAGGGCCTAACTATGGCTACACCTTC
>.|TRBJ2-3|.|TRBV5-1
CASSLPGDGLDTQYF
TGCGCCAGCAGCTTGCCCGGGGACGGATTAGATACGCAGTATTTT
>many|TRBJ2-7|.|TRBV3-1
CASSQESNEQYF
TGTGCCAGCAGCCAAGAGTCCAACGAGCAGTACTTC
>.|TRBJ2-1|.|TRBV20-1
CSARTQGEAYNEQFF
TGCAGTGCTAGGACTCAGGGAGAGGCCTACAATGAGCAGTTCTTC
>.|TRBJ2-7|TRBD2|TRBV5-1
CASSFSGTSGEQYF
TGCGCCAGCAGCTTCTCCGGGACTAGCGGCGAGCAGTACTTC
>.|TRBJ1-1|.|TRBV28
CASSLMGPNTEAFF
TGTGCCAGCAGTTTAATGGGGCCGAACACTGAAGCTTTCTTT
>few|TRBJ2-3|.|TRBV20-1
CSARHGTIPDTQYF
TGCAGTGCTAGACACGGGACAATCCCAGATACGCAGTATTTT
>.|TRBJ2-3|TRBD1|TRBV7-2
CASSPIRTGWGDTQYF
TGTGCCAGCAGCCCGATAAGGACAGGGTGGGGAGATACGCAGTATTTT
>.|TRBJ2-5|TRBD2|TRBV19
CASSKGLDGNEQYF
TGTGCCAGTAGTAAGGGACTAGATGGGAATGAGCAGTACTTC
>once|TRBJ1-4|.|TRBV7-2
CASKNTGVEKLFF
TGTGCCAGCAAAAACACGGGGGTAGAAAAACTGTTTTTT
>once|TRBJ2-1|TRBD2|TRBV4-2
CASSPSGAGRGINEQFF
TGTGCCAGCAGCCCCAGTGGAGCGGGAAGAGGCATAAATGAGCAGTTCTTC
>once|TRBJ2-7|.|TRBV4-2
CASSQEFGLRDEQYF
TGTGCCAGCAGCCAAGAATTTGGTCTTAGGGATGAGCAGTACTTC
>.|TRBJ2-1|TRBD2|TRBV6-5
CASSYPPKRELDEQFF
TGTGCCAGCAGTTACCCTCCCAAGCGGGAGTTAGATGAGCAGTTCTTC
>.|TRBJ2-6|TRBD2|TRBV25-1
CASGRSGGAGGANVLTF
TGTGCCAGCGGTCGAAGCGGGGGGGCAGGTGGGGCCAACGTCCTGACTTTC
>.|TRBJ2-1|TRBD2|TRBV4-3
CASSQRSTGGTEQFF
TGCGCCAGCAGCCAACGTTCCACGGGGGGGACTGAGCAGTTCTTC
>.|TRBJ2-1|TRBD2|TRBV7-2
CASSLARTLAGAPYNEQFF
TGTGCCAGCAGCTTAGCGAGGACGTTAGCGGGAGCCCCCTACAATGAGCAGTTCTTC
>few|TRBJ2-3|.|TRBV7-9
CASSLGAGADTQYF
TGTGCCAGCAGCTTAGGAGCGGGTGCAGATACGCAGTATTTT
>.|TRBJ1-2|.|TRBV7-9
CASSFAGANYGYTF
TGTGCCAGCAGCTTCGCCGGGGCTAACTATGGCTACACCTTC
>.|TRBJ2-1|TRBD1|TRBV7-7
CASSLGTEQAEQFF
TGTGCTAGCAGCCTTGGGACAGAACAAGCTGAGCAGTTCTTC
>.|TRBJ1-2|.|TRBV5-1
CASSYRTAFDGYTF
TGCGCCAGCAGCTACAGGACAGCCTTTGACGGCTACACCTTC
>few|TRBJ2-5|.|TRBV7-9
CASSLWTVLQETQYF
TGTGCCAGCAGCTTATGGACAGTCCTTCAAGAGACCCAGTACTTC
>few|TRBJ2-1|TRBD2|TRBV7-2
CASSPLAGGNNEQFF
TGTGCCAGCAGCCCCCTGGCGGGAGGGAACAATGAGCAGTTCTTC